The 8 T cell receptor beta chains in this list originate from one sample, sequenced in a study of vaccination effects on CD4 cells after COVID-19. Using immunoSEQ multiplex PCR, the repertoire was profiled, and TCRdb retains in-frame clones only, with some absent. Among around 81,000 clones, 60% to 85% were seen once, and the ten largest hold more than 0.85%. Their target antigens are unknown. Pools of viral peptides were used by the ViraFEST assay to expand antigen-specific CD4+ T cells ahead of sequencing. Following 10 days of culture, CD4+ T cells were isolated. All study participants received two doses of BNT162b2 or mRNA-1273 vaccine. Specimen: CD4+ T cells from PBMCs cultured with HCoV-OC43 spike peptides, collected after COVID-19 vaccination. Noted subset: HCoV-OC43 spike overlapping peptide pool stimulation. Source of these receptors: a human donor who received a COVID-19 vaccine.

In this sample, this clone turned up once. V is TRBV4-3 and J is TRBJ1-3, with D unresolved. In germline, CDR1 is LGHNA, CDR2 YSLEER. CDR3 length equals 15 residues. The V gene lost 1 base and the J gene lost 0 bases, with 7 bases spanning the gap. Here the CDR3 reads CASSQGRTSGNTIYF. CDR3 DNA: TGCGCCAGCAGCCAAGGAAGGACCTCTGGAAACACCATATATTTT.

In its sample, this clone was seen a few times. This CDR3 reads CASSLTGTGGRSSGNTIYF. The CDR3 coding sequence is TGTGCCAGCAGTCTGACCGGGACAGGGGGCCGAAGCTCTGGAAACACCATATATTTT. The rearrangement links TRBV6-6 to TRBJ1-3; TRBD1 matches at 12 bases. This CDR3 spans 19 amino acids. J lost 0 bases, V lost 5 bases, and 11 bases had no gene match. Germline V gene data show CDR1 as MNHNY and CDR2 as SVGAGI (reference sequence).

This rearrangement joins TRBV5-1 to TRBJ2-5; 9 nucleotides agree with TRBD2. J lost 4 bases, V lost 6 bases, and 10 bases had no gene match. Germline V lookup: CDR1 SGHRS, CDR2 YFSETQ. The CDR3 extends over 15 amino acids. The CDR3, as DNA: TGCGCCAGCACCCCCCTGCTAGCGGGGAGAGAGACCCAGTACTTC. It yields the protein CASTPLLAGRETQYF.

This clone was found a few times. This sequence joins TRBV2 and TRBJ2-3; the D call may be TRBD1 or TRBD2 (5 bases each). The V gene's germline CDR1 is SNHLY and CDR2 FYNNEI. Trimming left V 4 bases short and J 0 bases short, with 11 bases between. The CDR3 is 15 residues long. The CDR3 here is CASSVWGKSTDTQYF. In nucleotides, the CDR3 is TGTGCCAGCAGTGTTTGGGGGAAAAGCACAGATACGCAGTATTTT.

The chain is built from TRBV28 and TRBJ2-3, with 12 bases identical to TRBD2. The CDR3 runs to 17 residues. Per the germline V gene, CDR1 is MDHEN and CDR2 is SYDVKM. With V trimmed by 5 bases and J by 4 bases, 10 bases remained unmatched. CDR3 bases: TGTGCCAGCAGTGCCCGGAGACTAGCGGGGGTCCCAGATACGCAGTATTTT. Translating it yields CASSARRLAGVPDTQYF.

V gene TRBV19 combines with J gene TRBJ1-5, with TRBD1 as a possible D gene (5 bases). Germline CDR1 and CDR2: LNHDA and SQIVND (reference sequence). The CDR3 consists of 16 residues. Trimming pared 6 bases from V and 9 bases from J, leaving 24 bases between. This chain's CDR3 is CASRGRTGTSGGPQHF. In DNA form, the CDR3 reads TGTGCCAGTAGGGGGCGAACCGGGACGTCGGGGGGGCCCCAGCATTTT.

The chain carries TRBV6-2 or TRBV6-3 and TRBJ1-1; D is possibly TRBD1 (6 bases). The V and J ends lost 6 bases and 5 bases respectively, with 13 bases between them. The CDR3 loop spans 13 amino acids. Per germline, CDR1 MNHEY and CDR2 SVGEGT. The CDR3 bases are TGTGCCAGCAGCCGGCCGACAGGTACTGAAGCTTTCTTT. Protein: CASSRPTGTEAFF.

This clone was detected a few times. The rearrangement links TRBV9 to TRBJ2-5; D is uncertain. Trimming shortened V by 3 bases and J by 0 bases, and 12 bases separated the two germline ends. The CDR3 has 15 residues. Germline V gene data show CDR1 as SGDLS and CDR2 as YYNGEE. The CDR3 DNA is TGTGCCAGCAGCGCAGACGGCTGGTACCAAGAGACCCAGTACTTC. Its protein product is CASSADGWYQETQYF.